This T cell receptor (beta chain) was retrieved from a study of blood T cell repertoires in COVID-19. Across the whole study: Italy, Spain and the United States were the sources of the convalescent and acute COVID-19 samples.

CDR1 MGHRA and CDR2 YSYEKL come from the germline V gene. V lost 6 bases to trimming and J lost 7 bases; unmatched junction nucleotides: 12. CDR3 length: 15 residues. The table came from immunoSEQ multiplex PCR; TCRdb's copy has only in-frame clones and leaves some out. The data hold some 48,000 clones, with about 88% observed a single time. This rearrangement joins TRBV4-1 to TRBJ2-1; 7 bases align to TRBD2. The specimen sequenced was peripheral blood. The sequence was collected from a man between 70 and 80 years old with active COVID-19. The CDR3: CASSLGGGQSNEQFF. Here the CDR3 DNA reads TGCGCCAGCAGTTTGGGGGGGGGTCAGAGTAATGAGCAGTTCTTC.